This T cell receptor beta chain was found in a study of T cell responses to AZD1222 COVID-19 vaccine. Findings and limits, study-wide: At 160-218 and 743-854, vaccine-associated CD4 TCRs were dominant, and they spanned spike.

Turning to this clone: Its target is unknown.

Trimming took 3 bases from V and 5 from J, leaving 10 bases between them. This CDR3 has 13 amino acids. CDR1 and CDR2 from the germline V gene are SEHNR and FQNEAQ (reference sequence). The table came from immunoSEQ multiplex PCR; TCRdb's copy has only in-frame clones and leaves some out. The data contain roughly 260,000 clones, 90% to 95% of them singletons. The chain combines TRBV7-9 with TRBJ2-5, with D perhaps matching TRBD1 or TRBD2 (5 bases each). This specimen consisted of peripheral blood, obtained on day 0 of AZD1222 vaccination. This clonotype was sampled from an adult in good health. In DNA, the CDR3 is TGTGCCAGCAGCTTGAGGGGTGAGGAGACCCAGTACTTC. Translated: CASSLRGEETQYF.